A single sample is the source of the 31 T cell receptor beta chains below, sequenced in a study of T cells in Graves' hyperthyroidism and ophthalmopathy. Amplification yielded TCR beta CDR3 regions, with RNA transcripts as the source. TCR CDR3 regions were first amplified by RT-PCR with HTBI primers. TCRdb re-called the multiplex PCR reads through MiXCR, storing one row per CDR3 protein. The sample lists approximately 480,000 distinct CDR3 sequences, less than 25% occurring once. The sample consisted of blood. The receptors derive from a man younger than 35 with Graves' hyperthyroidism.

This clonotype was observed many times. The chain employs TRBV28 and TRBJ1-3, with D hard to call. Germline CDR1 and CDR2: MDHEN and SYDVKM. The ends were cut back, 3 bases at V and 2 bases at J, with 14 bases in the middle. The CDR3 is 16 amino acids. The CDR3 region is CASSFSRPETGNTIYF. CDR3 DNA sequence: TGTGCCAGCAGTTTCTCCCGGCCGGAAACTGGAAACACCATATATTTT.

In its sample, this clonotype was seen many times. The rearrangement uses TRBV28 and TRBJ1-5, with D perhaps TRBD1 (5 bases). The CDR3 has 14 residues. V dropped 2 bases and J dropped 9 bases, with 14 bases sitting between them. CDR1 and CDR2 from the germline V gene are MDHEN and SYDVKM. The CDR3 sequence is CASSLRFGQRPQHF. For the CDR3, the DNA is TGTGCCAGCAGTTTAAGGTTCGGACAACGGCCCCAGCATTTT.

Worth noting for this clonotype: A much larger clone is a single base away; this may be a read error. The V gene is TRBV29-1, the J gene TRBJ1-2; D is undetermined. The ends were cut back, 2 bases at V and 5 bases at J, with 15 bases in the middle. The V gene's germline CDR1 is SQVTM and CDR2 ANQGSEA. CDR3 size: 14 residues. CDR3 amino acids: CSVEYEVTFYGYTF. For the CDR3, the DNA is TGCAGCGTTGAATATGAGGTCACCTTTTATGGCTACACCTTC.

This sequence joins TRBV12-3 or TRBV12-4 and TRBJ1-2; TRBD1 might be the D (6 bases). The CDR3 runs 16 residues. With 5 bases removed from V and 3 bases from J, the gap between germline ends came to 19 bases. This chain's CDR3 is CASSHPLTTGHYGYTF. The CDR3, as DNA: TGTGCCAGCAGTCACCCCCTGACCACAGGGCACTATGGCTACACCTTC.

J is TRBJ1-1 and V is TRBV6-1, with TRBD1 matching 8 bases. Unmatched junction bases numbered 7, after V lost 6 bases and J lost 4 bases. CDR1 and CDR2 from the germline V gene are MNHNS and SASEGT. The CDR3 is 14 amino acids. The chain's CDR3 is CASRKDREGTEAFF. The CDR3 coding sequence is TGTGCCAGCAGAAAGGACAGGGAAGGCACTGAAGCTTTCTTT.

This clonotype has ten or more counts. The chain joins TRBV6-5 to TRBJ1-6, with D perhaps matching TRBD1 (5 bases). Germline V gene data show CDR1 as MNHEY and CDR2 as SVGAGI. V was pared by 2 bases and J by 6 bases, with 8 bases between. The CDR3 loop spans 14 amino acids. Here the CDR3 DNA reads TGTGCCAGCAGTTACCCGGGGCCTAATTCACCCCTCCACTTT. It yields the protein CASSYPGPNSPLHF.

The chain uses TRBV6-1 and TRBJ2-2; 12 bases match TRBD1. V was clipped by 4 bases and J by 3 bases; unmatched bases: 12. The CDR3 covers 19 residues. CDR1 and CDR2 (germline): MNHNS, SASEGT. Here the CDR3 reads CASSARDRGLVIDTGELFF. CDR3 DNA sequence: TGTGCCAGCAGTGCCCGGGACAGGGGGCTTGTAATCGACACCGGGGAGCTGTTTTTT.

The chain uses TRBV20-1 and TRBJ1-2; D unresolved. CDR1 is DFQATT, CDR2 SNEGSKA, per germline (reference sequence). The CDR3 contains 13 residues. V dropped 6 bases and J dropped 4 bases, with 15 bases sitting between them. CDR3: CSAGGQLSYGYTF. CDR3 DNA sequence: TGCAGTGCCGGAGGTCAGCTCAGCTATGGCTACACCTTC.

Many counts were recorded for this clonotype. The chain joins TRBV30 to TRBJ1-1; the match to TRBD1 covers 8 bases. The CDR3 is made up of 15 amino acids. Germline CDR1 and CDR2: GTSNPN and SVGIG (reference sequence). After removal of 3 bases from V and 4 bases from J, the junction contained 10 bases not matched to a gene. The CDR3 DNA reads TGTGCCTGGAGCCCACTGACAGGGGCGGGCACTGAAGCTTTCTTT. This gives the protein CAWSPLTGAGTEAFF. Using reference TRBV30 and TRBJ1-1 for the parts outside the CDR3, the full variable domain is SQTIHQWPATLVQPVGSPLSLECTVEGTSNPNLYWYRQAAGRGLQLLFYSVGIGQISSEVPQNLSASRPQDRQFILSSKKLLLSDSGFYLCAWSPLTGAGTEAFFGQGTRLTVV.

This CDR3 is CASRHGQGEYGYTF. CDR3 DNA: TGTGCCAGCAGACATGGGCAGGGCGAGTATGGCTACACCTTC. The V call is TRBV12-3 or TRBV12-4, the J call TRBJ1-2, with TRBD1 as a possible D gene (5 bases). CDR3 size: 14 residues. Trimming cost V 6 bases and J 5 bases, with 16 bases left between them.

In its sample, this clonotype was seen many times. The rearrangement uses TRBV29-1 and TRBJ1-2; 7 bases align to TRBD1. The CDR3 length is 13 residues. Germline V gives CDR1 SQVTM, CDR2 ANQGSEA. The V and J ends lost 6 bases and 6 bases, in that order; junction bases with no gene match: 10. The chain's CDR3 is CSVVDRFLDGYTF. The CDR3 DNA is TGCAGCGTGGTGGACAGGTTTCTCGATGGCTACACCTTC.

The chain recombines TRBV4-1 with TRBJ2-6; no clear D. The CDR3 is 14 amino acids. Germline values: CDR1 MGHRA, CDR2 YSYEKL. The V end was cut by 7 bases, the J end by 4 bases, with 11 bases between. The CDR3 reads CASTPSKGANVLTF. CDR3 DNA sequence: TGCGCCAGCACTCCTAGTAAAGGGGCCAACGTCCTGACTTTC.

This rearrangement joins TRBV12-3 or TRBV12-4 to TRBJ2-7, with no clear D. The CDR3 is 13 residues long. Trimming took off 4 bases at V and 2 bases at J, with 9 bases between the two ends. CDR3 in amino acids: CASSWASPYEQYF. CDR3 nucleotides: TGTGCCAGCAGTTGGGCCAGTCCCTACGAGCAGTACTTC.

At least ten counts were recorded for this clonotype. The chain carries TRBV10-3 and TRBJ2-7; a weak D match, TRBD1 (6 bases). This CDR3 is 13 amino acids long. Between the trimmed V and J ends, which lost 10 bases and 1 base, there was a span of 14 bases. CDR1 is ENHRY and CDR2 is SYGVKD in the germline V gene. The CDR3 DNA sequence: TGTGCCAGCCAACAGGGATATTCCTACGAGCAGTACTTC. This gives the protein CASQQGYSYEQYF.

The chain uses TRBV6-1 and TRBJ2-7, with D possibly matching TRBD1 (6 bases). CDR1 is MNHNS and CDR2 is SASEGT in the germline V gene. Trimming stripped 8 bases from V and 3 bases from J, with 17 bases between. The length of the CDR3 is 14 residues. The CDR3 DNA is TGTGCCAGCCGACCCGTGACAGGTCACTACGAGCAGTACTTC. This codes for CASRPVTGHYEQYF.

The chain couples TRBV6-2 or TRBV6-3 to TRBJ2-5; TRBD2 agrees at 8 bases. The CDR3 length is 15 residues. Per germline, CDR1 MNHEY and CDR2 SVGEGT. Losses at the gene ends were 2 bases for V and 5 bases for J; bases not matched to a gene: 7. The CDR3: CASSYGSGNWETQYF. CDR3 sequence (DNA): TGTGCCAGCAGTTACGGTAGCGGGAATTGGGAGACCCAGTACTTC.

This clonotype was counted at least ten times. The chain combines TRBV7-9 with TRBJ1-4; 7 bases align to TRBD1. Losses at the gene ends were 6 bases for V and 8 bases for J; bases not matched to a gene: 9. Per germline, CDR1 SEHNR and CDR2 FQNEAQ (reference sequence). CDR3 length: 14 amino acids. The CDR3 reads CASRPTGMGEKLFF. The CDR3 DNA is TGTGCCAGCAGGCCGACAGGGATGGGGGAAAAACTGTTTTTT.

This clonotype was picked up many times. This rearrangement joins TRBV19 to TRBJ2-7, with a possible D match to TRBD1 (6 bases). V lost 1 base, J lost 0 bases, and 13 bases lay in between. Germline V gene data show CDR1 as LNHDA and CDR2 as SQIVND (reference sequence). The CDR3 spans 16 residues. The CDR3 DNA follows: TGTGCCAGTAGTATAGGGGTCGGACAGTACTCCTACGAGCAGTACTTC. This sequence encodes CASSIGVGQYSYEQYF. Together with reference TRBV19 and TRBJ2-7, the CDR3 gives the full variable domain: DGGITQSPKYLFRKEGQNVTLSCEQNLNHDAMYWYRQDPGQGLRLIYYSQIVNDFQKGDIAEGYSVSREKKESFPLTVTSAQKNPTAFYLCASSIGVGQYSYEQYFGPGTRLTVT.

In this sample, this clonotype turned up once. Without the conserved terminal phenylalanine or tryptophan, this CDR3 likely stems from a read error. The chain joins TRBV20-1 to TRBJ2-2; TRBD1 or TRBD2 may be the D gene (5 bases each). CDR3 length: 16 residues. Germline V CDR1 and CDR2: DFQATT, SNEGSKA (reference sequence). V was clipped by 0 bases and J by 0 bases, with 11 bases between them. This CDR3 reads CSARDPGTPNTGELFS. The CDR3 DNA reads TGCAGTGCTAGAGATCCGGGGACGCCGAACACCGGGGAGCTGTTTTCT.

CDR3 nucleotide sequence: TGTGCCAGCAGCGTAGGCCCGGACGGATCCTACGAGCAGTACTTC. Its translation: CASSVGPDGSYEQYF. The V and J genes are TRBV9 and TRBJ2-7; no definite D call. Between the trimmed V and J ends, which lost 0 bases and 1 base, there was a span of 11 bases. This CDR3 has 15 residues. From germline, CDR1 is SGDLS and CDR2 YYNGEE.

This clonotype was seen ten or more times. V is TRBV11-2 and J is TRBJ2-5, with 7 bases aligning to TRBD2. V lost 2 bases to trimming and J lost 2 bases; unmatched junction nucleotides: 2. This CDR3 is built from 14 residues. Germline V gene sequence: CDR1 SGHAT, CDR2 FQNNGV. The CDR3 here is CASSLTAGQETQYF. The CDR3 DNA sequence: TGTGCCAGCAGCTTAACAGCGGGACAAGAGACCCAGTACTTC.

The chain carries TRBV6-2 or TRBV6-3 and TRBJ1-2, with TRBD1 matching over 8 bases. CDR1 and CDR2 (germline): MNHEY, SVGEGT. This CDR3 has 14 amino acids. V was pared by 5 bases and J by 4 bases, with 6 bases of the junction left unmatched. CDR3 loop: CASSETGESYGYTF. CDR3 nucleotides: TGTGCCAGCAGTGAGACAGGGGAAAGCTATGGCTACACCTTC.

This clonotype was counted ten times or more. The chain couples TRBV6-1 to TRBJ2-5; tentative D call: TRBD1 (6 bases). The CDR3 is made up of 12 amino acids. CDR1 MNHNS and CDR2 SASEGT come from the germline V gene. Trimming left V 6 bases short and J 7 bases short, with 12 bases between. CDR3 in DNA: TGTGCCAGCAGACGGACAGACCGGACCCAGTACTTC. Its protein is CASRRTDRTQYF.

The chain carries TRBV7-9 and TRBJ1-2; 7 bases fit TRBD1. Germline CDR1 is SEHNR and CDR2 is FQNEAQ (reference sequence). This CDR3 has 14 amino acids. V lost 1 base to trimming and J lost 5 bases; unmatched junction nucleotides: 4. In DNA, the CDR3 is TGTGCCAGCAGCTTAGGGGGGGGACAGTATGGCTACACCTTC. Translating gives CASSLGGGQYGYTF.

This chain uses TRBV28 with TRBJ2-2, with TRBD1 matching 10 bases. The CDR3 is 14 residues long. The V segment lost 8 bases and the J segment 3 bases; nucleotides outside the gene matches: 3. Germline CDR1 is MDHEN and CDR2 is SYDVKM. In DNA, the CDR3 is TGTGCCAGCTTGGACAGGGGGGACACCGGGGAGCTGTTTTTT. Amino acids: CASLDRGDTGELFF.

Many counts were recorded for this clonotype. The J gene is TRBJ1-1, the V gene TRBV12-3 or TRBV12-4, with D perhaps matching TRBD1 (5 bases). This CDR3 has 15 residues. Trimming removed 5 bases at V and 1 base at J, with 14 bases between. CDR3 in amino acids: CASSLGGGSNTEAFF. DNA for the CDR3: TGTGCCAGCAGTCTCGGTGGGGGTTCGAACACTGAAGCTTTCTTT.

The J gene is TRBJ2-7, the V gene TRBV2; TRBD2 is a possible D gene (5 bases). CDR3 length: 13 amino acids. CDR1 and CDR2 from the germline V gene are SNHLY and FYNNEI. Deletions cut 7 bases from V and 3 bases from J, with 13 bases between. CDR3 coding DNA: TGTGCCAGCAATCTCCGGGGAAACTACGAGCAGTACTTC. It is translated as CASNLRGNYEQYF.

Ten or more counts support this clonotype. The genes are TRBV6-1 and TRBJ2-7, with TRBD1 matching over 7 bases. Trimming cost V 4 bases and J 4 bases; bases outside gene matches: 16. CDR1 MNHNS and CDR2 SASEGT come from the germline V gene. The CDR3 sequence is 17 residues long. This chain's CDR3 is CASSGKPPGQLLYEQYF. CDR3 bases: TGTGCCAGCAGTGGAAAACCTCCGGGACAGCTACTTTACGAGCAGTACTTC.

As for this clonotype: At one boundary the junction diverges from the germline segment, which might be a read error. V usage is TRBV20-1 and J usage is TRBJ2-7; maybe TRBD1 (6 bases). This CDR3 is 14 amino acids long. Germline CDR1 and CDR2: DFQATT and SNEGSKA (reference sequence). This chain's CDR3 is CSARVAGVSYEQCF. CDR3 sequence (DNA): TGCAGTGCTAGAGTAGCAGGGGTCTCCTACGAGCAGTGCTTC.

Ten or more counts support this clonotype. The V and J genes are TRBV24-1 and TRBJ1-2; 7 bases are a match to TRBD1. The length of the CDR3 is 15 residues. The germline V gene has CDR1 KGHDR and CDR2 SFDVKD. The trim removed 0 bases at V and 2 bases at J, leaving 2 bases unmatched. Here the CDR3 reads CATSDLGDSNYGYTF. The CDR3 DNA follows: TGTGCCACCAGTGATTTGGGGGACAGCAACTATGGCTACACCTTC.

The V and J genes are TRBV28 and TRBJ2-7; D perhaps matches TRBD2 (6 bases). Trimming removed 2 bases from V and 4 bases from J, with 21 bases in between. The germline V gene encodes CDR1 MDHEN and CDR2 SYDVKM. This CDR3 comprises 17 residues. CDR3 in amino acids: CASSLRISAVAGYEQYF. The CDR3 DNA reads TGTGCCAGCAGTTTAAGAATCTCAGCGGTGGCGGGATACGAGCAGTACTTC.